The present T cell receptor (beta chain) was sequenced within a study of blood T cell repertoires in COVID-19. Overall study context: There were acute and convalescent COVID-19 samples, and they came from the United States, Italy and Spain.

CDR1 SGHDN and CDR2 FVKESK come from the germline V gene. The V end was cut by 1 base, the J end by 8 bases, with 23 bases between. This CDR3 region has 17 residues. Here immunoSEQ multiplex PCR was the method, and the copy in TCRdb shows in-frame clones only, minus some. Of about 110,000 clones in the sample, roughly 85% are singletons; the top ten hold less than 2.5%. The source of this sequence is a human donor in a cohort sampled during active COVID-19. The V gene is TRBV14, the J gene TRBJ1-2; no firm D call. Sequenced material: peripheral blood. In DNA, the CDR3 is TGTGCCAGCAGCCAAGGGAGGAGACAAGACTACGCGGGCGGCTACACCTTC. It is translated as CASSQGRRQDYAGGYTF.